This note documents a single T cell receptor beta chain sequence. The antigen remains undetermined. V lost 7 bases, J lost 4 bases, and 4 bases stayed unmatched. The germline CDR1 and CDR2 sequences are SGHRS and YFSETQ. The CDR3 has 13 amino acids. This entry belongs to a study of T cells after yellow fever vaccination. Whole-study findings and limits: The study noted that FACS-sorted repertoires could contain abundant clonotypes contaminating from the bulk population. At around 95% for CD4 and just over 85% for CD8, most primary-vaccination clones showed up again after the booster. The CD4 compartment and the CD8 compartment contained a small share of clonotypes in common.

Template-switching 5'RACE yielded the TCR cDNA; a universal primer site and UMIs were added in the process. Each CDR3 protein is one row after TCRdb ran MiXCR on the 5' RACE reads. The sample lists 450,000 to 550,000 distinct CDR3 sequences, around 21% occurring once. The specimen comprised PBMCs, sampled 15 days after the yellow fever booster vaccination. The TCR sequence derives from a man aged 30 to 39 who received the YFV17D yellow fever vaccine. The rearrangement links TRBV5-1 to TRBJ2-5, with TRBD1 identical over 10 bases. The CDR3 DNA is TGCGCCAGCTACCGGGACAGGGGAGAGACCCAGTACTTC. It encodes CASYRDRGETQYF.